The rows below give T cell receptor beta chains drawn from one sample of a study of T-cell reconstitution after alpha-beta-depleted transplantation in children. TCRdb fed the PCR reads into MiXCR, producing one record per CDR3 protein. In the table there are 330,000 or so distinct CDR3 sequences, roughly 9.1% of which are singletons. The sequences come from PBMCs, collected before TCRalphabeta/CD19-depleted stem cell transplant. The receptor set was obtained from a boy under three years old with acute myeloid leukemia, due to receive a stem cell transplant. The CDR3 runs from the conserved cysteine through the conserved F or W. The D gene is left open where the match is weak. Clone size is shown for a subset of rows, as once, few, many or a class of expanded clone.

D gene	clone size	V gene	J gene	CDR3 DNA	CDR3 protein
TRBD2	-	TRBV14	TRBJ2-1	TGTGCCAGCAGCCAAGGGGAGGCTAGCGGGAGCAATGAGCAGTTCTTC	CASSQGEASGSNEQFF
-	many	TRBV27	TRBJ2-5	TGTGCCAGCAGTGGGTACGGAAAAGAGACCCAGTACTTC	CASSGYGKETQYF
TRBD2	many	TRBV7-2	TRBJ2-7	TGTGCCAGCAGCTTAGCCGCGGGAGGGCCGACATCGATCTACGAGCAGTACTTC	CASSLAAGGPTSIYEQYF
-	many	TRBV28	TRBJ1-2	TGTGCCAGCAGTTTCGGGAGGGACTATGGCTACACCTTC	CASSFGRDYGYTF
-	-	TRBV5-1	TRBJ2-5	TGCGCCAGCAGCTTGAATGCGGGGTCGGAAGAGACCCAGTACTTC	CASSLNAGSEETQYF
-	-	TRBV15	TRBJ2-7	TGTGCCACCAGCAGACGGTCCTCCTACGAGCAGTACTTC	CATSRRSSYEQYF
-	many	TRBV28	TRBJ1-1	TGTGCCAGCAGTTTGCAGGGAAGGTACACCGAAGCTTTCTTT	CASSLQGRYTEAFF
-	many	TRBV29-1	TRBJ1-4	TGCAGCGTCCTTCTGGGGGCACTCCATTCTGCAACTAATGAAAAACTGTTTTTT	CSVLLGALHSATNEKLFF
TRBD2	many	TRBV4-2	TRBJ2-3	TGTGCCAGCAGCTACCTACTAGCGGGAGTCGACGTAGATACGCAGTATTTT	CASSYLLAGVDVDTQYF
-	many	TRBV29-1	TRBJ1-2	TGCAGCGTTGCCCCGTTACCACAGGGATTCTATGGCTACACCTTC	CSVAPLPQGFYGYTF